Listed here are 8 T cell receptor beta chains from one sample, sequenced in a study of blood T cells in healthy people across ages. Primers used in a second PCR of roughly 6 to 11 cycles were a sample-barcoded 5' primer and a J-beta primer mix. TCRdb passed the 5' RACE reads through MiXCR, listing each CDR3 protein once. This sample carries roughly 2 million distinct CDR3 sequences, about 49% of them seen once, and the ten largest clones take 2.1%. Specimen: blood. These receptors were collected from a woman aged 40 to 50 in good health.

Comments on this clonotype: At one boundary the junction diverges from the germline segment, which might be a read error. The chain recombines TRBV20-1 with TRBJ1-6, with no clear D. CDR3 length: 14 amino acids. CDR1 is DFQATT, CDR2 SNEGSKA, per germline (reference sequence). The CDR3 reads CGARRNSVNSPLHF. The CDR3 DNA reads TGCGGTGCTAGGAGGAACTCCGTCAATTCACCCCTCCACTTT.

V gene TRBV2 combines with J gene TRBJ2-3; either TRBD1 or TRBD2 may supply D (6 bases each). V lost 3 bases and J lost 4, with 11 bases in between. Germline V gives CDR1 SNHLY, CDR2 FYNNEI. The CDR3 contains 14 residues. DNA for the CDR3: TGTGCCAGCAGTGATCAGAGGGGGGCAGATACGCAGTATTTT. This translates into CASSDQRGADTQYF.

The chain links TRBV20-1 to TRBJ2-3, with TRBD2 identical over 9 bases. The CDR3 spans 15 residues. Germline V gene data show CDR1 as DFQATT and CDR2 as SNEGSKA (reference sequence). Unmatched junction bases numbered 7, after V lost 3 bases and J lost 3 bases. The CDR3 nucleotides are TGCAGTGCTAGTCTCCTAGCGGGGAGGACAGATACGCAGTATTTT. Translation gives CSASLLAGRTDTQYF.

This clonotype was seen only a few times. This chain connects TRBV29-1 to TRBJ2-6, with 7 nucleotides matching TRBD1. The germline CDR1 and CDR2 sequences are SQVTM and ANQGSEA. This CDR3 is 15 amino acids long. J gave up 1 base and V 7 bases, and 7 bases lay outside the gene matches. CDR3 sequence reads: CSAITGASGANVLTF. CDR3 sequence (DNA): TGCAGCGCTATAACAGGGGCATCTGGGGCCAACGTCCTGACTTTC.

The DNA for the CDR3 is TGTGCCAGCAGTCCGGGACTAGCGGGGAGGCATGAGCAGTTCTTC. This translates into CASSPGLAGRHEQFF. The chain carries TRBV27 and TRBJ2-1; 13 nucleotides agree with TRBD2. Germline V gene lookup returns CDR1 MNHEY and CDR2 SMNVEV (reference sequence). The J segment lost 8 bases and the V segment lost 5 bases, leaving 6 bases of the junction unmatched. There are 15 residues in the CDR3.

The genes are TRBV6-2 or TRBV6-3 and TRBJ1-2; D may be TRBD1 (6 bases). The CDR3 length is 13 residues. The V gene's germline CDR1 is MNHEY and CDR2 SVGEGT. V was cut by 1 base and J by 6 bases, with 9 bases left in between. Here the CDR3 reads CASSYLDRDGYTF. CDR3 bases: TGTGCCAGCAGTTACTTGGACAGAGATGGCTACACCTTC.

J is TRBJ2-3 and V is TRBV28, with D perhaps matching TRBD1 or TRBD2 (5 bases each). V lost 6 bases and J 4 bases, leaving 14 bases between the germline ends. The germline CDR1 and CDR2 sequences are MDHEN and SYDVKM. The CDR3 has 14 amino acids. Here the CDR3 DNA reads TGTGCCAGCAGGCTTGAGGGGTTCGCAGATACGCAGTATTTT. Protein product: CASRLEGFADTQYF.

This clonotype was seen more than once but under ten times. This rearrangement joins TRBV12-3 or TRBV12-4 to TRBJ2-5; possible D gene TRBD1, 5 bases. The length of the CDR3 is 14 residues. Trimming shortened V by 4 bases and J by 1 base, and 10 bases separated the two germline ends. CDR3 sequence: CASSSRQFQETQYF. CDR3 nucleotides: TGTGCCAGCAGTTCTCGACAGTTCCAAGAGACCCAGTACTTC.